This T cell receptor (beta chain) was obtained from a study of cytomegalovirus exposure and HLA in healthy donors. This clone was seen just once. CDR1 and CDR2 from the germline V gene are MNHNS and SASEGT. V was trimmed by 2 bases and J by 5 bases, leaving 6 bases between them. The length of the CDR3 is 12 residues. Sequencing was performed with immunoSEQ multiplex PCR; in TCRdb, only in-frame clones are kept and a portion is missing. This table has some 130,000 clones, approximately 87% appearing once. The receptor's source is a young man in good health and CMV-seronegative. What was sequenced was PBMCs. The rearrangement uses TRBV6-1 and TRBJ1-2; D gene uncertain. CDR3 DNA: TGTGCCAGCAGTGAATTCGAGTATGGCTACACCTTC. Translating gives CASSEFEYGYTF.